This T cell receptor (beta chain) was sequenced in a study of blood T cell repertoires in COVID-19 (dated by TCRdb to the early 2020s). At the level of the whole study: Samples from collaborators originated in the United States, Italy and Spain and spanned both the acute and convalescent phases of COVID-19. The prospective study material was composed of cDNA or gDNA derived from T cells, B-cell-depleted T cells, or PBMCs. Deeply sampled blood TCRbeta repertoires from subjects exposed to, actively infected with, or recovered from COVID-19 were included in the dataset. The repertoires were released in a freely available public database meant as a resource for research on the immune response to SARS-CoV-2. Samples were obtained from the ongoing ImmuneRACE study (first 160 participants) and from some 1,300 subjects provided by 6 global collaborators. Sample metadata almost always included a de-identified subject ID, COVID-19 status, age in years and sex. HLA class I and class II types, where available, came from metadata supplied by the sample provider rather than from assay-based typing. Summary of the overall study and its limitations: The quantity of clinical and demographic metadata differed by source and by participant and was supplied without curation.

The immunoSEQ Assay, a bias-controlled multiplex PCR, was used to amplify TCRbeta CDR3 regions from genomic DNA. Concerning the study's data processing: Nucleated cell counts per sample were estimated from amplification of reference gene primers within the assay. Sequence reads were collapsed and filtered to measure the absolute abundance of every unique TCRbeta CDR3 rearrangement. For each sample, productive Simpson clonality was calculated as the square root of Simpson's diversity index over productive rearrangements. TCRdb took over this immuneACCESS table, retaining in-frame rearrangements with V and J assigned. Such tables are incomplete; in checked studies, under half of the missing clones stem from an unresolved V gene, and the remainder is unexplained. The V and J calls and clone size were taken over from that table, and D and trimming were inferred from the DNA. The sample contains over 100,000 clones, roughly 75% of them found a single time. The ten largest account for 16% of the sample.

With respect to this clone: Its binding antigen is unknown. Within one base of it there is no much larger clone, and no base qualities were kept.

Whole blood was collected in K2EDTA tubes by collaborating institutions according to the institutions' own protocols. For TCRbeta analysis, collaborator samples were shipped as frozen whole blood, as isolated PBMCs, or as DNA extracted from either sample type. From the cysteine through the phenylalanine, the CDR3 covers 14 amino acids. Kept here is only the CDR3 DNA, which spans 42 bases and is read in frame from base 1. From a lookup of the germline V gene, CDR1 and CDR2 are SGHVS and FQNEAQ. The junction carries 13 bases between V and J, which are trimmed by 4 bases and 4 bases respectively. Sequenced material: peripheral blood. The origin of this receptor is a man aged 55-75 years with active or convalescent COVID-19. The chain is encoded by TRBV7-8 joined to TRBJ2-5; TRBD2 is a weak D gene call, 5 bases matching. The nucleotides are TGTGCCAGCAGCTGGGCCGTGGCGGGAGAGACCCAGTACTTC. Translated, this gives CASSWAVAGETQYF.